The 7 T cell receptor beta chains presented below share a single source sample, sequenced in a study of T-cell reconstitution after alpha-beta-depleted transplantation in children. Unique molecular identifiers were incorporated when the TCRbeta library was constructed. TCRdb fed the PCR reads into MiXCR, producing one record per CDR3 protein. The table has 540,000 or so distinct CDR3 sequences, 23% seen once. Here the sequenced sample was PBMCs, mostly from graft donor cells, taken 360 days after TCRalphabeta/CD19-depleted stem cell transplant. The receptors derive from a boy less than two years old who had a stem cell transplant for acute myeloid leukemia, so the T cells may come from the graft donor.

The table lists this clonotype with many counts. This chain connects TRBV20-1 to TRBJ2-7; TRBD2 might be the D (5 bases). The germline V gene encodes CDR1 DFQATT and CDR2 SNEGSKA (reference sequence). The CDR3 runs to 13 residues. Deletions cut 5 bases from V and 7 bases from J, with 18 bases between. The CDR3 protein is CSALWGAEEEQYF. The CDR3 DNA is TGCAGTGCTCTATGGGGAGCAGAGGAGGAGCAGTACTTC.

As to this clonotype: A much larger clonotype is one base distant, so this may be a read error. This chain uses TRBV5-1 with TRBJ2-5; D ambiguous. Trimming cost V 0 bases and J 2 bases, with 11 bases left between them. Germline values: CDR1 SGHRS, CDR2 YFSETQ. The CDR3 has 15 residues. CDR3 sequence (DNA): TGCGCCAGCAGCTTGGCCACAATTTATCAAGAGACCCAGTACTTC. Protein: CASSLATIYQETQYF.

This chain joins TRBV20-1 and TRBJ2-7; D uncertain. Per the germline V gene, CDR1 is DFQATT and CDR2 is SNEGSKA (reference sequence). The CDR3 runs 13 residues. V was clipped by 6 bases and J by 1 base, with 13 bases between them. CDR3 region: CSARMDGSYEQYF. CDR3 DNA sequence: TGCAGTGCGAGAATGGACGGATCCTACGAGCAGTACTTC.

This clonotype was detected a few times. The chain is built from TRBV12-3 or TRBV12-4 and TRBJ2-3; 8 nucleotides agree with TRBD1. There are 15 residues in the CDR3. The J segment lost 3 bases and the V segment lost 6 bases, leaving 8 bases of the junction unmatched. The CDR3 DNA reads TGTGCCAGCAGCCCTTCAGGGGGCAAGACAGATACGCAGTATTTT. Its protein is CASSPSGGKTDTQYF.

The V call is TRBV6-5, the J call TRBJ2-3; 9 bases are shared with TRBD2. J gave up 5 bases and V 5 bases, and 14 bases lay outside the gene matches. CDR1 is MNHEY and CDR2 is SVGAGI in the germline V gene. The length of the CDR3 is 17 residues. The CDR3 loop is CASSNPWAGGQEDTQYF. The CDR3 DNA is TGTGCCAGCAGTAACCCCTGGGCGGGGGGGCAGGAAGATACGCAGTATTTT.

This chain links TRBV20-1 with TRBJ2-1, with TRBD2 matching over 14 bases. The CDR3 runs to 16 residues. V trimming: 3 bases; J trimming: 4 bases; junction bases outside the gene matches: 5. Germline V gene sequence: CDR1 DFQATT, CDR2 SNEGSKA (reference sequence). CDR3 in amino acids: CSASRGLAGGYNEQFF. CDR3 bases: TGCAGTGCTAGCCGAGGACTAGCGGGGGGTTACAATGAGCAGTTCTTC.

The chain joins TRBV6-2 or TRBV6-3 to TRBJ2-5, with D perhaps TRBD2 (5 bases). The CDR3 loop spans 20 amino acids. Trimming took 0 bases from V and 0 from J, leaving 23 bases between them. Germline loops: CDR1 MNHEY, CDR2 SVGEGT. The CDR3 loop is CASSYSSGSWVLLYQETQYF. CDR3 nucleotides: TGTGCCAGCAGTTACTCGAGTGGGAGCTGGGTACTGCTGTACCAAGAGACCCAGTACTTC.